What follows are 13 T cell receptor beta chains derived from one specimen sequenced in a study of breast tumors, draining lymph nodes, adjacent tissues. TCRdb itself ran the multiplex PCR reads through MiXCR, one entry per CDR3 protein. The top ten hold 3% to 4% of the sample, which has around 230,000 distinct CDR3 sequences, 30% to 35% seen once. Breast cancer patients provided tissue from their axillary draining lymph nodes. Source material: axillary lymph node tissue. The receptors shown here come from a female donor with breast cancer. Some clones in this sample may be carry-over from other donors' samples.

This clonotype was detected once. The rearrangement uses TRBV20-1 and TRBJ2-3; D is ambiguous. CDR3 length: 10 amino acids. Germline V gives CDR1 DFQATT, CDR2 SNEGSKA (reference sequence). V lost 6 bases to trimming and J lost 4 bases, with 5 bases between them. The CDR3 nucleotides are TGCAGTGCCAAATCAGATACGCAGTATTTT. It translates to CSAKSDTQYF.

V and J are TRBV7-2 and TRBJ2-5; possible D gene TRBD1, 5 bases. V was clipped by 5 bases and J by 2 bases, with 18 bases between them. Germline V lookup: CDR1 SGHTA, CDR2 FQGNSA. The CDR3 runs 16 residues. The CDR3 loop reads CASSRPLTGQQETQYF. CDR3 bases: TGTGCCAGCAGCAGACCCCTGACCGGACAACAAGAGACCCAGTACTTC. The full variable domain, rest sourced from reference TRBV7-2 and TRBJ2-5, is GAGVSQSPSNKVTEKGKDVELRCDPISGHTALYWYRQSLGQGLEFLIYFQGNSAPDKSGLPSDRFSAERTGGSVSTLTIQRTQQEDSAVYLCASSRPLTGQQETQYFGPGTRLLVL.

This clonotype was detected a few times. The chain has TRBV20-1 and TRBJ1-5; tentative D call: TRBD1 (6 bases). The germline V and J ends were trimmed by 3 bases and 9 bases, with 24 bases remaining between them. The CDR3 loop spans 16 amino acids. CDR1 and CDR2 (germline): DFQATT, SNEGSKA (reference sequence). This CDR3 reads CSARGGGAGGFWPQHF. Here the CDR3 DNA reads TGCAGTGCTAGGGGGGGGGGCGCGGGGGGTTTTTGGCCCCAGCATTTT.

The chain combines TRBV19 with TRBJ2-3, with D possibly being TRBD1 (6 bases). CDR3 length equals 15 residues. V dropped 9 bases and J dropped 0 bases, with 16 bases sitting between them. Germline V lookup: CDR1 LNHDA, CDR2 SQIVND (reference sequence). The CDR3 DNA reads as TGTGCCAGGGGAGTGACAGGAGCTAGCACAGATACGCAGTATTTT. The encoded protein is CARGVTGASTDTQYF.

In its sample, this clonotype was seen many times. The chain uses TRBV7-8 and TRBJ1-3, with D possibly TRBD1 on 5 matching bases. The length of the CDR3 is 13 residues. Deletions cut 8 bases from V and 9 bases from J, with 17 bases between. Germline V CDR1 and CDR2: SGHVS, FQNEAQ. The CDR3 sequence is CASGDDIGGTIYF. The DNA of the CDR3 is TGTGCCAGCGGAGACGACATTGGGGGCACCATATATTTT.

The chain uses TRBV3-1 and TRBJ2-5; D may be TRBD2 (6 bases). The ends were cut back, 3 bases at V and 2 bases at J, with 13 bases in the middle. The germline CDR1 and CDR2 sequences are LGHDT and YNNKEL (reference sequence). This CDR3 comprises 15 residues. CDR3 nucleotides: TGTGCCAGCAGCCACTCGGACTATTCACAAGAGACCCAGTACTTC. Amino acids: CASSHSDYSQETQYF.

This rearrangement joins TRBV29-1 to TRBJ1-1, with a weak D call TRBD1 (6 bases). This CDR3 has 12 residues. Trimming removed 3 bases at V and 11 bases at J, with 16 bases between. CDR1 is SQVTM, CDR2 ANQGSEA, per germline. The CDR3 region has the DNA TGCAGCGTTGATACACCGGGACAAGGGGCTTTCTTT. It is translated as CSVDTPGQGAFF. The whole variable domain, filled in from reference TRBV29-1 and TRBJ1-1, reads SAVISQKPSRDICQRGTSLTIQCQVDSQVTMMFWYRQQPGQSLTLIATANQGSEATYESGFVIDKFPISRPNLTFSTLTVSNMSPEDSSIYLCSVDTPGQGAFFGQGTRLTVV.

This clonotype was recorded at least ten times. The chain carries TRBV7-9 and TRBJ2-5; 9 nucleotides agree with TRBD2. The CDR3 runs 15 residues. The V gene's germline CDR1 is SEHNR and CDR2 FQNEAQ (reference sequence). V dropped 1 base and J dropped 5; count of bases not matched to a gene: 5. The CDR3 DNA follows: TGTGCCAGCAGCTTAGGGCGGGGGGGCACGGAGACCCAGTACTTC. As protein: CASSLGRGGTETQYF.

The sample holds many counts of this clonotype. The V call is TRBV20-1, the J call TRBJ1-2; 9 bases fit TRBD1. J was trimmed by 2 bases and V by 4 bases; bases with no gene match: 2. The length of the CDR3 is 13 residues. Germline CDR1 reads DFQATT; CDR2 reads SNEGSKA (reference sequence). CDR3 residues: CSAKGQGNYGYTF. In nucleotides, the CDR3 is TGCAGTGCTAAGGGACAGGGCAACTATGGCTACACCTTC.

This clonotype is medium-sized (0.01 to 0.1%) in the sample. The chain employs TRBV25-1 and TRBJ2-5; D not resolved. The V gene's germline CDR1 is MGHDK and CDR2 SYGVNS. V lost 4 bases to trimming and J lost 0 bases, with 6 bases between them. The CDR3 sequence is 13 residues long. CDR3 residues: CASSGQYQETQYF. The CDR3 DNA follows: TGTGCCAGCAGTGGGCAATACCAAGAGACCCAGTACTTC.

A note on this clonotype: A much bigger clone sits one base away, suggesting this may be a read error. The CDR3 sequence: CSVVGIQETQYF. CDR3 DNA sequence: TGCAGCGTTGTAGGCATACAAGAGACCCAGTACTTC. The rearrangement links TRBV29-1 to TRBJ2-5; D not certain. Germline CDR1 is SQVTM and CDR2 is ANQGSEA. This CDR3 contains 12 residues. Trimming pared 4 bases from V and 2 bases from J, leaving 8 bases between.

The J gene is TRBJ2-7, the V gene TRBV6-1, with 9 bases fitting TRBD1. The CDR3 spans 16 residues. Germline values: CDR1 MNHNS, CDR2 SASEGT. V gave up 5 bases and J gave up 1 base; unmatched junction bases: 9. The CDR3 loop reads CASSPEQGAVSYEQYF. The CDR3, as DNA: TGTGCCAGCAGTCCCGAACAGGGGGCTGTATCCTACGAGCAGTACTTC.

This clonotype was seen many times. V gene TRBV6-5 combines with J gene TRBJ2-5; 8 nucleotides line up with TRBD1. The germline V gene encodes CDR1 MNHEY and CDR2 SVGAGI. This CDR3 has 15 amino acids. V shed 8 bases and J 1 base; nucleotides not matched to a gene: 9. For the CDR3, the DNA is TGTGCCAGCCGCGGTGCAGGGGGCGGCCAAGAGACCCAGTACTTC. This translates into CASRGAGGGQETQYF.